Shown below are 16 T cell receptor beta chains from a single sample sequenced in a study of blood T cell repertoires in COVID-19. The protocol was immunoSEQ multiplex PCR, while the TCRdb copy is restricted to in-frame clones and leaves out a portion. There are roughly 43,000 clones in the sample; 70% to 90% occur only once, and approximately 13% lies in the top ten. Input material: peripheral blood. Source of these receptors: a woman aged 65 to 85 in a cohort sampled during active COVID-19.

This clone was picked up a small number of times. CDR3 sequence reads: CASSHGEGQGGQPQHF. Written as DNA, the CDR3 is TGTGCCAGTAGCCATGGCGAGGGACAGGGTGGACAGCCCCAGCATTTT. The chain uses TRBV19 and TRBJ1-5, with 9 bases fitting TRBD1. V dropped 6 bases and J dropped 7; count of bases not matched to a gene: 13. CDR1 and CDR2 (germline): LNHDA, SQIVND (reference sequence). This CDR3 comprises 16 residues.

The chain has TRBV6-1 and TRBJ2-5; D is undetermined. The germline V gene has CDR1 MNHNS and CDR2 SASEGT. The CDR3 spans 12 residues. The V and J ends lost 0 bases and 5 bases respectively, with 4 bases between them. CDR3 coding DNA: TGTGCCAGCAGTGAAGCACGGGAGACCCAGTACTTC. It specifies CASSEARETQYF.

This rearrangement joins TRBV4-1 to TRBJ2-6, with unresolved D. V was pared by 5 bases and J by 3 bases, with 14 bases between. The CDR3 is 16 residues long. Germline CDR1 reads MGHRA; CDR2 reads YSYEKL. CDR3 amino acids: CASSGGAVSGANVLTF. CDR3 nucleotides: TGCGCCAGCAGCGGCGGCGCTGTTAGTGGGGCCAACGTCCTGACTTTC.

The chain has TRBV3-1 (or the pseudogene TRBV3-2) and TRBJ2-1; 12 bases align to TRBD2. J was trimmed by 9 bases and V by 1 base; bases with no gene match: 10. Germline assignment: CDR1 LGHDT and CDR2 YNNKEL (reference sequence). This CDR3 comprises 17 residues. Written as DNA, the CDR3 is TGTGCCAGCAGCCAAGTGCGGCTAGCGGGAGGGCCGGGTGAGCAGTTCTTC. This translates into CASSQVRLAGGPGEQFF.

The chain combines TRBV7-2 with TRBJ2-3, with a tentative D call TRBD2 (5 bases). The CDR3 loop spans 15 amino acids. The germline V gene encodes CDR1 SGHTA and CDR2 FQGNSA. Trimming removed 1 base at V and 2 bases at J, with 10 bases between. The CDR3 spells CASSLGLAFTDTQYF. As DNA, the CDR3 is TGTGCCAGCAGCTTAGGGCTAGCCTTCACAGATACGCAGTATTTT.

This clone showed up just a few times. The chain recombines TRBV28 with TRBJ1-1; 7 nucleotides line up with TRBD1. This CDR3 is 14 amino acids long. With 3 bases clipped from V and 2 bases from J, the junction kept 3 bases outside the gene matches. Per germline, CDR1 MDHEN and CDR2 SYDVKM. CDR3 residues: CASSFGTVNTEAFF. CDR3 coding DNA: TGTGCCAGCAGTTTCGGGACAGTTAACACTGAAGCTTTCTTT.

The chain couples TRBV5-1 to TRBJ2-1, with D possibly being TRBD1 (6 bases). Germline V gene lookup returns CDR1 SGHRS and CDR2 YFSETQ. The CDR3 loop spans 13 amino acids. V dropped 0 bases and J dropped 7 bases, with 8 bases sitting between them. CDR3 region: CASSLDRGNEQFF. CDR3 nucleotide sequence: TGCGCCAGCAGCTTGGATAGGGGGAATGAGCAGTTCTTC.

V usage is TRBV10-3 and J usage is TRBJ1-1; D may be TRBD1 (5 bases). Trimming removed 4 bases at V and 1 base at J, with 7 bases between. The CDR3 sequence is 13 residues long. Germline V CDR1 and CDR2: ENHRY, SYGVKD. CDR3 loop: CAISGGRNTEAFF. Written as DNA, the CDR3 is TGTGCCATCAGTGGGGGCAGGAACACTGAAGCTTTCTTT.

V gene TRBV28 combines with J gene TRBJ1-5, with a tentative D call TRBD1 (6 bases). CDR1 is MDHEN and CDR2 is SYDVKM in the germline V gene. V lost 5 bases and J 5 bases, leaving 16 bases between the germline ends. The CDR3 is 15 residues long. CDR3 residues: CASSRKGRGDQPQHF. The CDR3 DNA follows: TGTGCCAGCAGTCGAAAGGGCAGGGGTGATCAGCCCCAGCATTTT.

The gene calls are TRBV18 and TRBJ1-4, with D unresolved. V shed 3 bases and J shed 3 bases, with 11 bases lying between them. Germline values: CDR1 KGHSH, CDR2 LQKENI. This CDR3 comprises 15 residues. For the CDR3, the DNA is TGTGCCAGCTCACCTTCGGAAGGAGCTAATGAAAAACTGTTTTTT. Amino acids: CASSPSEGANEKLFF.

The chain carries TRBV7-9 and TRBJ2-7, with 12 bases that match TRBD2. The CDR3 loop spans 15 amino acids. V shed 5 bases, J shed 4 bases, and the junction held 6 bases outside the gene matches. Germline V gene data show CDR1 as SEHNR and CDR2 as FQNEAQ (reference sequence). For the CDR3, the DNA is TGTGCCAGCAGCCCGCGGACTAGCGGGACATACGAGCAGTACTTC. Protein sequence: CASSPRTSGTYEQYF.

CDR3 residues: CASSLGWTSTDTQYF. The CDR3 bases are TGTGCCAGCAGCTTGGGTTGGACTAGCACAGATACGCAGTATTTT. The chain carries TRBV5-4 and TRBJ2-3; tentative D call: TRBD2 (5 bases). Trimming took off 0 bases at V and 0 bases at J, with 8 bases between the two ends. The CDR3 is 15 amino acids. Germline CDR1 is SGHNT and CDR2 is YYREEE (reference sequence).

The chain is built from TRBV28 and TRBJ2-5; D perhaps matches TRBD1 (7 bases). Trimming took off 2 bases at V and 5 bases at J, with 15 bases between the two ends. From germline, CDR1 is MDHEN and CDR2 SYDVKM. The CDR3 is made up of 15 amino acids. CDR3 residues: CASSLGGGIVETQYF. The CDR3 region has the DNA TGTGCCAGCAGTTTAGGAGGGGGCATAGTGGAGACCCAGTACTTC.

The chain uses TRBV11-2 and TRBJ2-3; D call uncertain. V lost 3 bases and J 2 bases, leaving 9 bases between the germline ends. Germline V gives CDR1 SGHAT, CDR2 FQNNGV. The CDR3 loop spans 14 amino acids. In nucleotides, the CDR3 is TGTGCCAGCAGCTTGCTAGTCACCACAGATACGCAGTATTTT. It translates to CASSLLVTTDTQYF.

The chain carries TRBV2 and TRBJ2-7; D is uncertain. Trimming removed 0 bases from V and 2 bases from J, with 8 bases in between. CDR3 length: 14 residues. Germline CDR1 and CDR2: SNHLY and FYNNEI. The CDR3 region is CASSEAPGAYEQYF. CDR3 nucleotides: TGTGCCAGCAGTGAAGCCCCGGGTGCCTACGAGCAGTACTTC.

This clone occurred a few times. J is TRBJ1-1 and V is TRBV28; D not certain. CDR1 and CDR2 (germline): MDHEN, SYDVKM. CDR3 length: 14 residues. V shed 3 bases and J shed 2 bases, with 10 bases lying between them. DNA of the CDR3: TGTGCCAGCAGTTTTGAGGTTTCAAACACTGAAGCTTTCTTT. This sequence encodes CASSFEVSNTEAFF. The full variable domain, its missing parts supplied by reference TRBV28 and TRBJ1-1, is DVKVTQSSRYLVKRTGEKVFLECVQDMDHENMFWYRQDPGLGLRLIYFSYDVKMKEKGDIPEGYSVSREKKERFSLILESASTNQTSMYLCASSFEVSNTEAFFGQGTRLTVV.